Described below is a single T cell receptor beta chain sequence and its context. Germline assignment: CDR1 MGHRA and CDR2 YSYEKL. V was clipped by 4 bases and J by 2 bases, with 23 bases between them. The CDR3 runs 18 residues. Per the study methods: Estimates of nucleated cell counts were drawn from the amplification of reference gene primers. Clones were sequenced by immunoSEQ multiplex PCR, and TCRdb holds only the in-frame ones, with some missing. D and trimming were read from the DNA, whereas the V and J calls and clone size are those reported in that table. The sample holds about 160,000 clones, just over 90% seen once. The entry originates in a study of blood T cell repertoires in COVID-19. Study at large: Material from acute and convalescent COVID-19 was sourced from the United States, Italy and Spain. Sample material is recorded as cDNA or gDNA derived from T cells, B-cell-depleted T cells, or PBMCs.

Seattle's cohort entered during active infection and was followed longitudinally. The chain joins TRBV4-1 to TRBJ1-2; D is possibly TRBD1 (6 bases). This receptor was obtained from a woman aged 60-75 years with COVID-19, enrolled during active disease. Sequencing used peripheral blood. The CDR3 region is CASSPRAGGDTLNYGYTF. DNA of the CDR3: TGCGCCAGCAGCCCAAGGGCCGGGGGGGACACCCTCAACTATGGCTACACCTTC.